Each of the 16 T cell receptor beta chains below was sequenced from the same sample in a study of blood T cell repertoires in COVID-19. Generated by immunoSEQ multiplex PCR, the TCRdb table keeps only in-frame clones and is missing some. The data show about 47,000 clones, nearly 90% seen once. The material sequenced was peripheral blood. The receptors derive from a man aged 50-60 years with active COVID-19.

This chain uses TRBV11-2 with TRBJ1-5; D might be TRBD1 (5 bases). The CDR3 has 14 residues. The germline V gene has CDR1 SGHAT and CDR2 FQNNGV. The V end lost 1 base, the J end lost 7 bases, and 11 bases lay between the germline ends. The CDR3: CASSLGGAGQPQHF. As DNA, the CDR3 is TGTGCCAGCAGCTTAGGAGGGGCGGGGCAGCCCCAGCATTTT.

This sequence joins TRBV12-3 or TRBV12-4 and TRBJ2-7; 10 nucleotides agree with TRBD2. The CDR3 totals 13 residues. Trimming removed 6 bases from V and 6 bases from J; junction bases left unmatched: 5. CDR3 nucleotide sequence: TGTGCCAGCAGGGGTAGCGGGGGGTTCGAGCAGTACTTC. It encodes CASRGSGGFEQYF.

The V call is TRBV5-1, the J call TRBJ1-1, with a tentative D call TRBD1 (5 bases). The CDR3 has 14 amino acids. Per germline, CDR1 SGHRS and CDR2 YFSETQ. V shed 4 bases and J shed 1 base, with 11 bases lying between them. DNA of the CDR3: TGCGCCAGCAGCCCCGGAGGGGCGAACACTGAAGCTTTCTTT. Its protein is CASSPGGANTEAFF.

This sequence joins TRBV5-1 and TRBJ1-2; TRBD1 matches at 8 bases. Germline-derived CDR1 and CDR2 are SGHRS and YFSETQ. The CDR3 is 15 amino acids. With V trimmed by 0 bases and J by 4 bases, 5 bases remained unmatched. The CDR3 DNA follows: TGCGCCAGCAGCTTGGCCAGGGGGCGCGGCTATGGCTACACCTTC. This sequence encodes CASSLARGRGYGYTF.

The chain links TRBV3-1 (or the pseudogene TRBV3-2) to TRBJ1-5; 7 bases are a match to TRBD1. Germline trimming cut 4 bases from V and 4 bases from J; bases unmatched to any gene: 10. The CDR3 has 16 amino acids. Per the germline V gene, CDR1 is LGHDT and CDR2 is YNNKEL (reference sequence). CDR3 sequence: CASSPGEGGTNQPQHF. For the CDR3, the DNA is TGTGCCAGCAGCCCAGGTGAAGGGGGCACGAATCAGCCCCAGCATTTT.

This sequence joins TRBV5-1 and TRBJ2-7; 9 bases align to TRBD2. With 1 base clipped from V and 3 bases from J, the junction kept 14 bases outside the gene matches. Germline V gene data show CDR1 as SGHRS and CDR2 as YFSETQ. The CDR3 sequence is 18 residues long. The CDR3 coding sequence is TGCGCCAGCAGCTTGTACGGGTCTAGCGGGGACCTTTTCTACGAGCAGTACTTC. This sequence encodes CASSLYGSSGDLFYEQYF.

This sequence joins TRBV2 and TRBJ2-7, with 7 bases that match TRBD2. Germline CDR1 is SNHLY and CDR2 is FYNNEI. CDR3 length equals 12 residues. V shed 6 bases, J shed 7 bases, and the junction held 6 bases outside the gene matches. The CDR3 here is CASRLMGGEQYF. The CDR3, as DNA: TGTGCCAGCAGGCTAATGGGGGGGGAGCAGTACTTC.

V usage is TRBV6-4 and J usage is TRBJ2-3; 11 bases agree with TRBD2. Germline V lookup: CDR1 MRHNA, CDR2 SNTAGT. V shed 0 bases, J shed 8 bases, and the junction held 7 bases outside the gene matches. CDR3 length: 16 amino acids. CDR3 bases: TGTGCCAGCAGTGACTCAGCTAGCGGGGGGACTGGTACGCAGTATTTT. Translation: CASSDSASGGTGTQYF.

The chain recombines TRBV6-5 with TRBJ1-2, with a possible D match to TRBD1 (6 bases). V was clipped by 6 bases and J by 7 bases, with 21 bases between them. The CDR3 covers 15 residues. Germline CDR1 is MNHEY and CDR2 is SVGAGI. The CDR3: CASSLGRQALRGYTF. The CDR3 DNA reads TGTGCCAGCAGCCTCGGCCGACAGGCTCTTCGTGGCTACACCTTC.

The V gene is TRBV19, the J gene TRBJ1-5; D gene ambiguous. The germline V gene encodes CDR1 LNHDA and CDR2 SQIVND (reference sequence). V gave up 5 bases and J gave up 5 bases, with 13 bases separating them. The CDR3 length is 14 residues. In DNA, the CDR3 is TGTGCCAGTAGTGCGCCCGGGGTGTATCAGCCCCAGCATTTT. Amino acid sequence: CASSAPGVYQPQHF.

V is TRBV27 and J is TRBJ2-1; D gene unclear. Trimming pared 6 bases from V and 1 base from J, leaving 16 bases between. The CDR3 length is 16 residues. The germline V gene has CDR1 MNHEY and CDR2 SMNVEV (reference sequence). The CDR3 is CASSFLQVTSYNEQFF. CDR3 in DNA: TGTGCCAGCAGCTTCCTCCAGGTGACATCCTACAATGAGCAGTTCTTC.

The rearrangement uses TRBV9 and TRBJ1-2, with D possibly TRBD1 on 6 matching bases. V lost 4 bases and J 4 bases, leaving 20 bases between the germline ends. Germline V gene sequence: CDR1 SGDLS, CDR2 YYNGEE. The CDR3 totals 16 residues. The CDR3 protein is CASSYGEGEGIYGYTF. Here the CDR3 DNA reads TGTGCCAGCAGCTATGGTGAGGGGGAAGGGATCTATGGCTACACCTTC. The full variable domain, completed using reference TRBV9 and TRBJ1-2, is DSGVTQTPKHLITATGQRVTLRCSPRSGDLSVYWYQQSLDQGLQFLIQYYNGEERAKGNILERFSAQQFPDLHSELNLSSLELGDSALYFCASSYGEGEGIYGYTFGSGTRLTVV.

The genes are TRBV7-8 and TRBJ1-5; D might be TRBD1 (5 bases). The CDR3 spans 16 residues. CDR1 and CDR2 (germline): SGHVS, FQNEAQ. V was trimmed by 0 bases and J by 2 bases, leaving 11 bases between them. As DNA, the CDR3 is TGTGCCAGCAGCTTAGCGGGAGGGACGGGCAATCAGCCCCAGCATTTT. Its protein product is CASSLAGGTGNQPQHF.

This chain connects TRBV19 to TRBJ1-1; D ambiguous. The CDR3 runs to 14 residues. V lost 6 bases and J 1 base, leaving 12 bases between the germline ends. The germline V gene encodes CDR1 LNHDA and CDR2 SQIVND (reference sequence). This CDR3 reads CASRYARRNTEAFF. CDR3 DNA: TGTGCCAGTAGATATGCTAGGCGGAACACTGAAGCTTTCTTT.

The DNA of the CDR3 is TGCGCCAGCAGCTTAGCTCCAGGGGTGAACACTGAAGCTTTCTTT. Translating gives CASSLAPGVNTEAFF. The V call is TRBV5-1, the J call TRBJ1-1; TRBD1 is a possible D gene (6 bases). The CDR3 spans 15 residues. Trimming pared 2 bases from V and 0 bases from J, leaving 11 bases between. Germline V CDR1 and CDR2: SGHRS, YFSETQ.

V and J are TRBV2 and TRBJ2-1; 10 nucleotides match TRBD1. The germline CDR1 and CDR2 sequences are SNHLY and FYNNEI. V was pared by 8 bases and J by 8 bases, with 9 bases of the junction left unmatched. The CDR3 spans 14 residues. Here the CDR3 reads CASLHPGTGDEQFF. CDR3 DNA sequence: TGTGCCAGCCTCCATCCCGGGACAGGGGATGAGCAGTTCTTC.